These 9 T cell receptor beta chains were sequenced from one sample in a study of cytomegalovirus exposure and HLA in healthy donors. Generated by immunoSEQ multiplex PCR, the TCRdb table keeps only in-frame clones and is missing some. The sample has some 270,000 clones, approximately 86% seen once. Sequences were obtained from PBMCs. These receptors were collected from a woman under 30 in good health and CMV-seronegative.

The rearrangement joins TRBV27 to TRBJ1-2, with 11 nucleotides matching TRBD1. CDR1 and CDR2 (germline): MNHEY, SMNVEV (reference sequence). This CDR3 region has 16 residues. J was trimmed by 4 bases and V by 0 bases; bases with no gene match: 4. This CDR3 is CASSLSRDRGAYGYTF. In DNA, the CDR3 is TGTGCCAGCAGTTTATCCCGGGACAGGGGGGCCTATGGCTACACCTTC.

In nucleotides, the CDR3 is TGCGCCGGCACCGGGGGGAGGTCTTATAGAAAGTACTTC. Encoded protein: CAGTGGRSYRKYF. The genes are TRBV10-2 and TRBJ2-7; 7 bases agree with TRBD2. V lost 11 bases, J lost 11 bases, and 18 bases stayed unmatched. Germline V gives CDR1 WSHSY, CDR2 SAAADI. The CDR3 spans 13 residues.

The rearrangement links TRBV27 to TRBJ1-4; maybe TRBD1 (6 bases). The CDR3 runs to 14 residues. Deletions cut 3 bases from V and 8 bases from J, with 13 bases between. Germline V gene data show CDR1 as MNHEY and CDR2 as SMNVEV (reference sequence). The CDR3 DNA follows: TGTGCCAGCAGTTTGGACCGTGGACAGGAAAAACTGTTTTTT. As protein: CASSLDRGQEKLFF.

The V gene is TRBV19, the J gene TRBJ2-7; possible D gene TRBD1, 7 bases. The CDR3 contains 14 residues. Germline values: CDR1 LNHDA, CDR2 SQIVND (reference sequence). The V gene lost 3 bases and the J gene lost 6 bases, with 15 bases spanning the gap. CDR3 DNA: TGTGCCAGTAGTATGTCTCAGGGGGGCCTCGAGCAGTACTTC. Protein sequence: CASSMSQGGLEQYF. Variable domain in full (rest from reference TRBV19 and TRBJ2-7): DGGITQSPKYLFRKEGQNVTLSCEQNLNHDAMYWYRQDPGQGLRLIYYSQIVNDFQKGDIAEGYSVSREKKESFPLTVTSAQKNPTAFYLCASSMSQGGLEQYFGPGTRLTVT.

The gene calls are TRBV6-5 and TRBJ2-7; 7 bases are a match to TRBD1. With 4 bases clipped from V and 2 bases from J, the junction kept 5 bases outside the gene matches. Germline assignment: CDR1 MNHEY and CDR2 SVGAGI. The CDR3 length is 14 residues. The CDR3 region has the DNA TGTGCCAGCAGTTCCGGGACAGAGACCTACGAGCAGTACTTC. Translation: CASSSGTETYEQYF.

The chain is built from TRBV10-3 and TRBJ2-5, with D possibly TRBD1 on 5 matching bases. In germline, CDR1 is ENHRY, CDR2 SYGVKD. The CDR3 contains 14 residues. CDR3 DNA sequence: TGTGCTTCGAGAGACTCCTCATCAGGGGAGACCCAGTACTTC. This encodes CASRDSSSGETQYF.

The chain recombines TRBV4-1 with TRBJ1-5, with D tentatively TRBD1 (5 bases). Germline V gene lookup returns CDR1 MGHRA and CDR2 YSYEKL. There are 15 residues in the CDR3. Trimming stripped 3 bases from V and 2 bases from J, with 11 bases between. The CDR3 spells CASSQELRGNQPQHF. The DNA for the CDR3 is TGCGCCAGCAGCCAGGAACTCAGGGGCAATCAGCCCCAGCATTTT.

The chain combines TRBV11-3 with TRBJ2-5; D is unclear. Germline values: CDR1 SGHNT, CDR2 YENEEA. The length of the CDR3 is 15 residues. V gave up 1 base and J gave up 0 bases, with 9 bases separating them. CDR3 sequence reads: CASSLAPQYQETQYF. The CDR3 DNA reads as TGTGCCAGCAGCTTAGCCCCGCAGTACCAAGAGACCCAGTACTTC.

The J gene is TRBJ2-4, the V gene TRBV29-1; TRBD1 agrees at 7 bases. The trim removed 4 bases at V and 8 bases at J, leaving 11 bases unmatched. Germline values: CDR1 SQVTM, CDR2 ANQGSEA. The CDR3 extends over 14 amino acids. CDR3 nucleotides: TGCAGCGTTGGAGACAGGGCTAGAGTGGACATTCAGTACTTC. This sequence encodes CSVGDRARVDIQYF.